This T cell receptor beta chain was retrieved from a study of neoadjuvant anti-PD-1 for oral cavity cancer. Time point of the sample: after neoadjuvant nivolumab, at surgical resection. The patients had HPV-negative, locally advanced oral cavity squamous cell carcinoma. Notes on this clone: Its specificity is not known.

CDR3 length: 16 residues. Germline V gives CDR1 MNHEY, CDR2 SMNVEV (reference sequence). Deletions cut 4 bases from V and 3 bases from J, with 18 bases between. Study-wide results and limits: Treg/Th17 ratio rose with pretreatment blood and fell with post-treatment tumor TCRbeta clonality. Expansion of preexisting intratumoral clones was suggested to aid response.

TCRdb's copy holds only in-frame clones and misses some; the assay was immunoSEQ multiplex PCR. The sample contains roughly 15,000 clones, 40% of which appear only once. The sequences come from tumor tissue, collected after nivolumab (anti-PD-1) treatment. This receptor was taken from a person aged 35 to 85 with oral cavity squamous cell carcinoma. This rearrangement joins TRBV27 to TRBJ1-2; perhaps TRBD1 as D (5 bases). CDR3 nucleotide sequence: TGTGCCAGCAGTTCATATAGCCAACCGGGGGACTATGGCTACACCTTC. This sequence encodes CASSSYSQPGDYGYTF.